This TCR beta chain was sequenced for a study of blood T cell repertoires in COVID-19. Repertoires were generated with immunoSEQ multiplex PCR, while TCRdb's copy carries only in-frame clones and drops some. The repertoire includes under 200,000 clones, roughly 80% of them detected once, and 3% to 3.5% sits in the top ten. V dropped 6 bases and J dropped 8; count of bases not matched to a gene: 3. Germline CDR1 and CDR2: LNHNV and YYDKDF (reference sequence). This CDR3 has 14 amino acids. Participants came from about 23 US areas, aged about 18 to 100 years. The specimen was PBMCs or T cells enriched from blood (not recorded which). The genes are TRBV15 and TRBJ1-6; the match to TRBD1 covers 11 bases. This TCR was sampled from a woman in her sixties or seventies who had recovered from COVID-19. The chain's CDR3 is CATRRTGGDSPLHF. CDR3 in DNA: TGTGCCACCAGAAGGACAGGGGGCGATTCACCCCTCCACTTT.